These T cell receptor beta chains were read from a single sample in a study of cytomegalovirus exposure and HLA in healthy donors. The data were produced by immunoSEQ multiplex PCR, yet TCRdb's version contains in-frame clones alone and is incomplete. The sample consists of fewer than 110,000 clones, 75% to 90% of them appearing once. Sequenced: PBMCs. These receptor sequences come from a man in his thirties or forties in good health and CMV-seronegative. Each CDR3 is given without its conserved first and last residue. The order of the fields is J gene, V gene, CDR3 protein.

j_call: TRBJ1-2
v_call: TRBV4-1
cdr3_aa: ASSQTQGTVGGYT

j_call: TRBJ1-1
v_call: TRBV5-4
cdr3_aa: ASSLGRGMLANTEAF

j_call: TRBJ2-7
v_call: TRBV5-4
cdr3_aa: ASSFRGKTFEQY

j_call: TRBJ1-3
v_call: TRBV9
cdr3_aa: ASSAGHGSGNTIY

j_call: TRBJ2-3
v_call: TRBV19
cdr3_aa: ASMGSSGTDTQY

j_call: TRBJ1-5
v_call: TRBV10-2
cdr3_aa: ASSDSTGFGNQPQH

j_call: TRBJ2-3
v_call: TRBV28
cdr3_aa: ASSSPAGRDTQY

j_call: TRBJ2-7
v_call: TRBV9
cdr3_aa: ASSEQGQGYEQY

j_call: TRBJ2-7
v_call: TRBV2
cdr3_aa: ASTLPGQGQDEQY

j_call: TRBJ2-3
v_call: TRBV7-9
cdr3_aa: ASSWGGAGTDTQY

j_call: TRBJ2-7
v_call: TRBV7-6
cdr3_aa: ASSLEGQGYEQY

j_call: TRBJ1-6
v_call: TRBV5-6
cdr3_aa: ASSFGTGGSPLH

j_call: TRBJ1-5
v_call: TRBV11-3
cdr3_aa: ASSLVPSQPQH

j_call: TRBJ2-6
v_call: TRBV14
cdr3_aa: ASSQSQVFLGANVLT

j_call: TRBJ2-7
v_call: TRBV28
cdr3_aa: ASREQGARYEQY

j_call: TRBJ1-2
v_call: TRBV27
cdr3_aa: ASRTGGGGGYT

j_call: TRBJ2-2
v_call: TRBV6-1
cdr3_aa: ASRSGFTGELF

j_call: TRBJ2-7
v_call: TRBV28
cdr3_aa: ASKGPVLAVNEQY

j_call: TRBJ2-5
v_call: TRBV7-9
cdr3_aa: ASSSDRGLRETQY

j_call: TRBJ2-1
v_call: TRBV5-6
cdr3_aa: ASSYGTSVLAYNEQF

j_call: TRBJ2-3
v_call: TRBV5-1
cdr3_aa: ASSTSGGTSTDTQY

j_call: TRBJ1-4
v_call: TRBV4-2
cdr3_aa: ASSQGRGTDEKLF

j_call: TRBJ1-4
v_call: TRBV6-5
cdr3_aa: ASSSVTNEKLF

j_call: TRBJ2-7
v_call: TRBV5-4
cdr3_aa: ASSLHGGRYEQY

j_call: TRBJ2-7
v_call: TRBV6-5
cdr3_aa: ASSKGIYEQY

j_call: TRBJ1-2
v_call: TRBV18
cdr3_aa: ASSPYPEGRGSGYT

j_call: TRBJ1-1
v_call: TRBV11-3
cdr3_aa: ASSSRTGGPEEAF

j_call: TRBJ2-1
v_call: TRBV19
cdr3_aa: ASSIPGQGGNEQF